The entry below describes one T cell receptor (beta chain). Its antigen is undetermined. Germline V CDR1 and CDR2: PRHDT, FYEKMQ (reference sequence). J gave up 9 bases and V 5 bases, and 9 bases lay outside the gene matches. The CDR3 has 16 amino acids. This sample stems from a study of cytomegalovirus exposure and HLA in healthy donors. Findings and caveats of the study: HLA alleles showed associations with around 15,000 TCR beta sequences in a later analysis, at a 0.05 false discovery rate. Sequencing depth roughly uniform across donors was assumed in presence/absence analyses.

This PCR relied on a set of 60 Vbeta primers and 13 Jbeta primers. Method: immunoSEQ multiplex PCR; TCRdb's copy keeps in-frame clones and lacks some. The table records approximately 100,000 clones, about 85% of them present only once. Sequenced sample: PBMCs. This receptor was obtained from a man under 40 in good health and CMV-seronegative. The V call is TRBV13, the J call TRBJ2-1; 14 nucleotides line up with TRBD2. CDR3 DNA sequence: TGTGCCAGCAGCACTGGGACTAGCGGGGGAAGAGGTGAGCAGTTCTTC. Its protein is CASSTGTSGGRGEQFF.